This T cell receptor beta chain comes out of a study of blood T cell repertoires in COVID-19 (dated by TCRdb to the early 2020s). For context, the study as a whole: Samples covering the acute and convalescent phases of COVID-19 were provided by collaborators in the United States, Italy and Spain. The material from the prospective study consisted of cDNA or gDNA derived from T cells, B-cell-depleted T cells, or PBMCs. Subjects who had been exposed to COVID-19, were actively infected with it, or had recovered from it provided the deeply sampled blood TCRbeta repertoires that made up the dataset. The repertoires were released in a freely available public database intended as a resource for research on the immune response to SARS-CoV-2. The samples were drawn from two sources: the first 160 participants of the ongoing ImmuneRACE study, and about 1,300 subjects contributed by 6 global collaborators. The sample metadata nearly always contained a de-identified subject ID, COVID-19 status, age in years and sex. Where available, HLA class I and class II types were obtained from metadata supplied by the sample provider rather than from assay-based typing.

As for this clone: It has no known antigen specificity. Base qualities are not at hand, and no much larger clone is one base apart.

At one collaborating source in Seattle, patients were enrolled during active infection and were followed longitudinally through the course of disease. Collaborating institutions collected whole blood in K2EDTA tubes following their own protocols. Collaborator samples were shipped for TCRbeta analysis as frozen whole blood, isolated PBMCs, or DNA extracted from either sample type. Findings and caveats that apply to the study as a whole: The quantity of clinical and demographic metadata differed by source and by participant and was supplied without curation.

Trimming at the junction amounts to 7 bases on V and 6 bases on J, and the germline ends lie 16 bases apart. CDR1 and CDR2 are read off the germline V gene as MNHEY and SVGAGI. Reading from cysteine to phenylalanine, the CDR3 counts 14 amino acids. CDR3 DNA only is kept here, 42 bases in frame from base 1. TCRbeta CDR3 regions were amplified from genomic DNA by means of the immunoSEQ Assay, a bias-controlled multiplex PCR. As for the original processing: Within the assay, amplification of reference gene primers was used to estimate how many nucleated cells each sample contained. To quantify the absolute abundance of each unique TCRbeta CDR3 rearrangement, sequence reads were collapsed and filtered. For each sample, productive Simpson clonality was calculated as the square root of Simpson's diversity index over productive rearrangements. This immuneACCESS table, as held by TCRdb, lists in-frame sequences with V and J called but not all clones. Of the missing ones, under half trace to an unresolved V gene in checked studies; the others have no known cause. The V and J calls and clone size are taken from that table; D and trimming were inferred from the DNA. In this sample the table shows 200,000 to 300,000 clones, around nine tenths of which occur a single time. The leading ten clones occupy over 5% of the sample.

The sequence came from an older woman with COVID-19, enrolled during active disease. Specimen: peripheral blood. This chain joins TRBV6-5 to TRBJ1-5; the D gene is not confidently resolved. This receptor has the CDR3 CASKLSLSGQPQHF. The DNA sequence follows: TGTGCCAGCAAATTGTCCCTCTCGGGTCAGCCCCAGCATTTT.